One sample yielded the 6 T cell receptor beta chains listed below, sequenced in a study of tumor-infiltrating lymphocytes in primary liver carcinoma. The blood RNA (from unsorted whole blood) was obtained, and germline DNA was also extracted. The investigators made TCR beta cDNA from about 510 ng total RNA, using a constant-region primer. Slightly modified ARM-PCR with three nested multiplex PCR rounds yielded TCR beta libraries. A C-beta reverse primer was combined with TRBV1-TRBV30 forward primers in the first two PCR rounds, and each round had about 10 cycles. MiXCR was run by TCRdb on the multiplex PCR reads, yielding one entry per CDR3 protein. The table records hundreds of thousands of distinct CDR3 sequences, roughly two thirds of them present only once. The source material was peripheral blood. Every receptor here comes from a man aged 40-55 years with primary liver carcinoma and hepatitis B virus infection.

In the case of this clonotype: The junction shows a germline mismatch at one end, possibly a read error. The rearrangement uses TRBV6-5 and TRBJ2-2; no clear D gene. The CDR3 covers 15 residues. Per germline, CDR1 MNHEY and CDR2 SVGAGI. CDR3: CVSSYKGTNTGELFF. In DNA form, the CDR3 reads TGTGTCAGCAGTTACAAGGGAACGAACACCGGGGAGCTGTTTTTT.

CDR3 in amino acids: CASSLNPGQSYEQYF. Here the CDR3 DNA reads TGTGCCAGCAGCCTAAATCCGGGACAGTCCTACGAGCAGTACTTC. The chain combines TRBV11-2 with TRBJ2-7, with TRBD1 matching 7 bases. Unmatched junction bases numbered 8, after V lost 5 bases and J lost 1 base. Germline CDR1 and CDR2: SGHAT and FQNNGV. The CDR3 extends over 15 amino acids.

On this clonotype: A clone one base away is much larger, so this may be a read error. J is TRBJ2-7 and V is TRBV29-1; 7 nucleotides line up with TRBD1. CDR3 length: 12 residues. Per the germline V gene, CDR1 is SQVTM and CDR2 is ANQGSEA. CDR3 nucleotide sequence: TGCATCGTCGAGACAGGGTCCTACGAGCAGTACTTC. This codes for CIVETGSYEQYF.

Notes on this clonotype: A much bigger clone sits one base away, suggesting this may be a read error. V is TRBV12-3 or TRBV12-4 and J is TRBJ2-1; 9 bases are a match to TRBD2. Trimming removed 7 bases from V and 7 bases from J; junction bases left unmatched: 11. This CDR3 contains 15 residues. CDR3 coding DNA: TGTGCCAGCATGACCGGGACTAGCAGGGCTAATGAGCAGTTCTTC. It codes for CASMTGTSRANEQFF.

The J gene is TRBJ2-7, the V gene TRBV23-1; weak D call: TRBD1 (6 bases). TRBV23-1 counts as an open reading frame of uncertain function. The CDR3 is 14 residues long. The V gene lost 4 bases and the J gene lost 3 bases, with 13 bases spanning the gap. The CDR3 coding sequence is TGCGCCAGCAGTCCCAAGGACAGATACTACGAGCAGTACTTC. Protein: CASSPKDRYYEQYF.

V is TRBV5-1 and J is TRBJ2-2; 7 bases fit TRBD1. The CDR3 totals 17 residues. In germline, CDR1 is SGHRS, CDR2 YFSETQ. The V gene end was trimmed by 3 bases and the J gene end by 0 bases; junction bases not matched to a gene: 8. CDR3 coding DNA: TGCGCCAGCAGCTCGGTCCCGGGACAGACGAACACCGGGGAGCTGTTTTTT. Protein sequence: CASSSVPGQTNTGELFF.